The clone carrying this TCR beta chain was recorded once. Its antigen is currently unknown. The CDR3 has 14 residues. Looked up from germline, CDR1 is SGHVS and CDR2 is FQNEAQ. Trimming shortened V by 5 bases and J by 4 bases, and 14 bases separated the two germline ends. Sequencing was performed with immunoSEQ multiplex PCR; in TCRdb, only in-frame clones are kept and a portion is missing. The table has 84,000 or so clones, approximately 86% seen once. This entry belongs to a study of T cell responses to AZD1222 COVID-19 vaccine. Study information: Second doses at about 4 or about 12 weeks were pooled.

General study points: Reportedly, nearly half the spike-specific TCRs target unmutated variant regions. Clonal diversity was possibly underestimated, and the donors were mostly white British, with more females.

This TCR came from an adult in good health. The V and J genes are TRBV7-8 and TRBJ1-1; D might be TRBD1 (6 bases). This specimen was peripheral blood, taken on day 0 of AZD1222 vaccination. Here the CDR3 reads CASSPPRGRTEAFF. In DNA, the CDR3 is TGTGCCAGCAGCCCCCCCCGGGGGCGCACTGAAGCTTTCTTT.